These 2 T cell receptor beta chains were sequenced from one sample in a study of T cell responses to AZD1222 COVID-19 vaccine. The data were produced by immunoSEQ multiplex PCR, yet TCRdb's version contains in-frame clones alone and is incomplete. The repertoire consists of tens of thousands of clones, with around 92% occurring once and the leading ten covering less than 6.5%. The input for sequencing was peripheral blood, taken on day 0 of AZD1222 vaccination. The receptors originated from an adult in good health.

The chain links TRBV7-9 to TRBJ1-5, with 7 positions matching TRBD1. CDR1 and CDR2 from the germline V gene are SEHNR and FQNEAQ (reference sequence). Unmatched junction bases numbered 12, after V lost 5 bases and J lost 2 bases. This CDR3 is built from 17 residues. The chain's CDR3 is CASSTSTGDAGNQPQHF. CDR3 nucleotides: TGTGCCAGCAGCACCAGTACAGGGGATGCGGGCAATCAGCCCCAGCATTTT.

CDR3 sequence: CASSPPPGTGNTDTQYF. CDR3 nucleotide sequence: TGTGCCAGCTCACCTCCCCCTGGGACAGGGAACACAGATACGCAGTATTTT. The chain combines TRBV18 with TRBJ2-3, with 9 bases that match TRBD1. The V gene's germline CDR1 is KGHSH and CDR2 LQKENI. This CDR3 contains 17 residues. The J segment lost 2 bases and the V segment lost 3 bases, leaving 9 bases of the junction unmatched.